A single sample is the source of the 28 T cell receptor beta chains below, sequenced in a study of shared clonotypes between healthy human individuals. The method was immunoSEQ multiplex PCR; TCRdb's version includes in-frame clones alone and lacks a portion of them. The table includes hundreds of thousands of clones, approximately 73% detected once. The source material was memory CD4+ T cells sorted from blood. Described subset: CD45RA-negative fraction. These receptors all stem from a woman aged 25 to 39 in good health.

The chain is built from TRBV5-1 and TRBJ2-5; 8 bases are a match to TRBD2. The CDR3 is 15 residues long. With V trimmed by 0 bases and J by 5 bases, 6 bases remained unmatched. CDR1 is SGHRS, CDR2 YFSETQ, per germline. The CDR3 DNA reads as TGCGCCAGCAGCTTGGCCGGGGGGGCCGGTGAGACCCAGTACTTC. Encoded protein: CASSLAGGAGETQYF.

The chain carries TRBV7-9 and TRBJ2-3; D gene unclear. The V and J ends lost 6 bases and 1 base respectively, with 14 bases between them. The CDR3 runs to 15 residues. CDR1 SEHNR and CDR2 FQNEAQ come from the germline V gene (reference sequence). Written as DNA, the CDR3 is TGTGCCAGCAGTAGGGCCCCTCGAGGCACAGATACGCAGTATTTT. Its translation: CASSRAPRGTDTQYF.

V usage is TRBV10-1 and J usage is TRBJ2-3; D remains unclear. The V gene's germline CDR1 is WNHNN and CDR2 SYGVQD (reference sequence). The ends were cut back, 2 bases at V and 13 bases at J, with 13 bases in the middle. CDR3 length: 12 amino acids. CDR3 sequence (DNA): TGCGCCAGCAGTGAGGCGTCTGGCTCTAAGTATTTT. Its translation is CASSEASGSKYF.

This clone has more than one count but fewer than ten. This chain connects TRBV28 to TRBJ2-5; the D call may be TRBD1 or TRBD2 (5 bases each). In germline, CDR1 is MDHEN, CDR2 SYDVKM. Trimming pared 2 bases from V and 5 bases from J, leaving 12 bases between. CDR3 length: 14 residues. Written as DNA, the CDR3 is TGTGCCAGCAGTTTAGGGGGTGTTCGCGAGACCCAGTACTTC. Protein: CASSLGGVRETQYF.

The CDR3 sequence: CASSLLPRGRIDTEAFF. CDR3 bases: TGTGCCAGCAGTCTACTCCCCAGGGGGCGAATAGACACTGAAGCTTTCTTT. This rearrangement joins TRBV27 to TRBJ1-1, with 8 bases identical to TRBD1. V shed 5 bases and J 3 bases; nucleotides not matched to a gene: 14. The V gene's germline CDR1 is MNHEY and CDR2 SMNVEV (reference sequence). This CDR3 has 17 amino acids.

In its sample, this clone was seen a few times. The chain couples TRBV10-3 to TRBJ2-7; D is possibly TRBD1 (5 bases). The V end was cut by 3 bases, the J end by 1 base, with 7 bases between. CDR3 length equals 13 residues. The germline V gene encodes CDR1 ENHRY and CDR2 SYGVKD. The CDR3 coding sequence is TGTGCCATCAGTGACCAGGGTTCCTACGAGCAGTACTTC. It translates to CAISDQGSYEQYF.

The gene calls are TRBV28 and TRBJ2-2, with unresolved D. The V gene lost 7 bases and the J gene lost 6 bases, with 12 bases spanning the gap. The CDR3 spans 13 residues. Germline CDR1 is MDHEN and CDR2 is SYDVKM. The CDR3 nucleotides read TGTGCCAGCACCCTAACCGGGCCCGGGGAGCTGTTTTTT. This encodes CASTLTGPGELFF.

The chain combines TRBV27 with TRBJ1-5, with D uncertain. Germline loops: CDR1 MNHEY, CDR2 SMNVEV (reference sequence). The CDR3 extends over 17 amino acids. V lost 8 bases to trimming and J lost 2 bases, with 22 bases between them. The CDR3 region has the DNA TGTGCCAGCCGACAATCTATGGGCCCGAGGGGCAATCAGCCCCAGCATTTT. Its protein is CASRQSMGPRGNQPQHF.

J is TRBJ1-3 and V is TRBV9; perhaps TRBD1 as D (5 bases). Germline lookup yields CDR1 SGDLS and CDR2 YYNGEE. V shed 2 bases and J shed 7 bases, with 13 bases lying between them. CDR3 size: 14 residues. The CDR3 DNA sequence: TGTGCCAGCAGCGTTGGGGGGACGGGTAACACCATATATTTT. It codes for CASSVGGTGNTIYF.

The V and J genes are TRBV28 and TRBJ2-7, with 12 bases aligning to TRBD1. Germline CDR1 is MDHEN and CDR2 is SYDVKM. This CDR3 region has 13 residues. The ends lost 6 bases at V and 6 bases at J; junction bases unmatched: 3. DNA of the CDR3: TGTGCCAGCAGGGGACAGGGGGCGAGCGAGCAGTACTTC. This sequence encodes CASRGQGASEQYF. Supplemented by reference TRBV28 and TRBJ2-7, the full variable domain reads DVKVTQSSRYLVKRTGEKVFLECVQDMDHENMFWYRQDPGLGLRLIYFSYDVKMKEKGDIPEGYSVSREKKERFSLILESASTNQTSMYLCASRGQGASEQYFGPGTRLTVT.

CDR3 bases: TGTGCCTCAGCCATTCAAGAGACCCAGTACTTC. Protein sequence: CASAIQETQYF. V and J are TRBV30 and TRBJ2-5, with D uncertain. CDR1 and CDR2 from the germline V gene are GTSNPN and SVGIG (reference sequence). V lost 7 bases, J lost 2 bases, and 8 bases lay in between. This CDR3 is 11 amino acids long. Full variable domain (outside the CDR3, taken from reference TRBV30 and TRBJ2-5): SQTIHQWPATLVQPVGSPLSLECTVEGTSNPNLYWYRQAAGRGLQLLFYSVGIGQISSEVPQNLSASRPQDRQFILSSKKLLLSDSGFYLCASAIQETQYFGPGTRLLVL.

The sample holds one count of this clone. The chain couples TRBV5-1 to TRBJ2-1, with D perhaps TRBD2 (6 bases). Germline-derived CDR1 and CDR2 are SGHRS and YFSETQ. The CDR3 has 14 residues. Trimming shortened V by 2 bases and J by 6 bases, and 12 bases separated the two germline ends. The CDR3 region has the DNA TGCGCCAGCAGCTTCTCGGGAGTGGTCAATGAGCAGTTCTTC. Protein: CASSFSGVVNEQFF.

This chain connects TRBV28 to TRBJ1-2; 7 nucleotides line up with TRBD1. V lost 6 bases to trimming and J lost 0 bases; unmatched junction nucleotides: 10. The CDR3 is 16 amino acids. Germline-derived CDR1 and CDR2 are MDHEN and SYDVKM. The CDR3 here is CASSKTDRPANYGYTF. CDR3 bases: TGTGCCAGCAGCAAAACGGACAGGCCAGCTAACTATGGCTACACCTTC.

This clone was recorded a few times. The DNA of the CDR3 is TGTGCCAGCAGCTTAATCACAAACGGGCCCTACGAGCAGTACTTC. Its protein is CASSLITNGPYEQYF. The chain is built from TRBV7-8 and TRBJ2-7; no clear D gene. CDR3 length: 15 residues. Germline V lookup: CDR1 SGHVS, CDR2 FQNEAQ. V lost 2 bases and J lost 2, with 13 bases in between.

The chain employs TRBV28 and TRBJ1-2; 7 bases agree with TRBD1. CDR1 is MDHEN and CDR2 is SYDVKM in the germline V gene. V dropped 10 bases and J dropped 6; count of bases not matched to a gene: 20. The CDR3 is 16 amino acids. CDR3 in amino acids: CATRPPLEQGTHGYTF. The CDR3 bases are TGTGCCACCAGGCCCCCTTTAGAACAGGGGACCCATGGCTACACCTTC.

V and J are TRBV5-1 and TRBJ1-2, with 8 nucleotides matching TRBD1. V was pared by 0 bases and J by 1 base, with 5 bases of the junction left unmatched. The germline V gene encodes CDR1 SGHRS and CDR2 YFSETQ. This CDR3 contains 16 residues. The CDR3 sequence: CASSLAAGGDNYGYTF. In DNA form, the CDR3 reads TGCGCCAGCAGCTTGGCGGCAGGGGGCGATAACTATGGCTACACCTTC.

The chain has TRBV25-1 and TRBJ2-6, with 12 bases matching TRBD2. The germline V gene encodes CDR1 MGHDK and CDR2 SYGVNS. The ends lost 3 bases at V and 3 bases at J; junction bases unmatched: 6. CDR3 length equals 18 residues. The CDR3 sequence: CASSDRLAGASGANVLTF. In DNA form, the CDR3 reads TGTGCCAGCAGTGATCGACTAGCGGGAGCGAGTGGGGCCAACGTCCTGACTTTC.

This clone has just a few counts. The V and J genes are TRBV5-1 and TRBJ2-7, with a tentative D call TRBD2 (7 bases). Trimming removed 4 bases at V and 3 bases at J, with 17 bases between. Per germline, CDR1 SGHRS and CDR2 YFSETQ. The CDR3 contains 15 residues. The CDR3 sequence: CASSPDGGRVYEQYF. The CDR3 nucleotides are TGCGCCAGCAGCCCGGACGGGGGGCGCGTCTACGAGCAGTACTTC. The variable domain in full, completed from reference TRBV5-1 and TRBJ2-7, reads KAGVTQTPRYLIKTRGQQVTLSCSPISGHRSVSWYQQTPGQGLQFLFEYFSETQRNKGNFPGRFSGRQFSNSRSEMNVSTLELGDSALYLCASSPDGGRVYEQYFGPGTRLTVT.

This sequence joins TRBV7-2 and TRBJ2-3; 9 bases map to TRBD1. The length of the CDR3 is 15 residues. Germline CDR1 and CDR2: SGHTA and FQGNSA. With 5 bases clipped from V and 2 bases from J, the junction kept 5 bases outside the gene matches. CDR3 sequence (DNA): TGTGCCAGCAGCCTGGGACAGGGACACACAGATACGCAGTATTTT. Protein: CASSLGQGHTDTQYF. Full variable domain (remainder filled in from reference TRBV7-2 and TRBJ2-3): GAGVSQSPSNKVTEKGKDVELRCDPISGHTALYWYRQSLGQGLEFLIYFQGNSAPDKSGLPSDRFSAERTGGSVSTLTIQRTQQEDSAVYLCASSLGQGHTDTQYFGPGTRLTVL.

The genes are TRBV10-3 and TRBJ2-7; 10 bases are a match to TRBD1. The germline gives CDR1 ENHRY, CDR2 SYGVKD. The length of the CDR3 is 14 residues. Trimming took 8 bases from V and 5 from J; bases not matched to a gene: 9. This CDR3 is CAIAGGDRGNEQYF. As DNA, the CDR3 is TGTGCCATCGCCGGGGGGGACAGGGGCAACGAGCAGTACTTC.

The rearrangement uses TRBV11-2 and TRBJ2-1; D unresolved. CDR3 length equals 12 residues. Looked up from germline, CDR1 is SGHAT and CDR2 is FQNNGV. V lost 2 bases to trimming and J lost 5 bases, with 4 bases between them. Here the CDR3 DNA reads TGTGCCAGCAGCTTAAGGGACAATGAGCAGTTCTTC. As protein: CASSLRDNEQFF.

This clone came up once. This chain joins TRBV28 and TRBJ1-3; D gene unclear. The length of the CDR3 is 15 residues. Germline CDR1 reads MDHEN; CDR2 reads SYDVKM. V lost 5 bases and J lost 4, with 15 bases in between. The CDR3 sequence is CASSLPRHPGNTIYF. The CDR3 DNA sequence: TGTGCCAGCAGTCTCCCCCGACACCCGGGAAACACCATATATTTT.

This clone was picked up one time. The chain joins TRBV18 to TRBJ1-5; TRBD1 matches 7 bases. The germline V gene has CDR1 KGHSH and CDR2 LQKENI. Trimming took 0 bases from V and 6 from J; bases not matched to a gene: 2. The CDR3 is made up of 14 amino acids. CDR3 sequence: CASSPPGGRQPQHF. The CDR3 region has the DNA TGTGCCAGCTCACCACCAGGGGGCCGTCAGCCCCAGCATTTT.

The CDR3 bases are TGTGCCAGCAGCTTAAACCAAGAGACCCAGTACTTC. Translated: CASSLNQETQYF. The rearrangement links TRBV28 to TRBJ2-5; D ambiguous. The CDR3 has 12 residues. CDR1 MDHEN and CDR2 SYDVKM come from the germline V gene. V lost 6 bases and J lost 0, with 5 bases in between.

The chain has TRBV30 and TRBJ1-2; D remains unclear. V lost 0 bases, J lost 4 bases, and 9 bases lay in between. CDR1 is GTSNPN, CDR2 SVGIG, per germline (reference sequence). The CDR3 covers 13 residues. The CDR3 DNA follows: TGTGCCTGGAGTGTTCGGCAGCCCTATGGCTACACCTTC. Translation gives CAWSVRQPYGYTF.

The chain joins TRBV4-1 to TRBJ1-5, with D unresolved. CDR3 size: 15 residues. Germline loops: CDR1 MGHRA, CDR2 YSYEKL. V was cut by 2 bases and J by 1 base, with 9 bases left in between. The CDR3 DNA is TGCGCCAGCAGCCAAAGCTGGGTGAGCAATCAGCCCCAGCATTTT. Its translation: CASSQSWVSNQPQHF.

V is TRBV28 and J is TRBJ2-3, with D perhaps matching TRBD1 (6 bases). Germline V gene sequence: CDR1 MDHEN, CDR2 SYDVKM. Trimming left V 7 bases short and J 3 bases short, with 17 bases between. The CDR3 runs 15 residues. CDR3 region: CASKSRDTETDTQYF. The CDR3 DNA reads as TGTGCCAGCAAGTCCCGGGACACTGAAACAGATACGCAGTATTTT.

This clone was found once. The chain couples TRBV6-5 to TRBJ2-1, with D hard to call. CDR3 size: 12 residues. The germline V and J ends were trimmed by 6 bases and 7 bases, with 10 bases remaining between them. In germline, CDR1 is MNHEY, CDR2 SVGAGI. The CDR3 protein is CASSKARNEQFF. As DNA, the CDR3 is TGTGCCAGCAGCAAAGCTCGGAATGAGCAGTTCTTC.